The 30 T cell receptor beta chains below were found in one sample sequenced in a study of glioma-infiltrating T cells after dendritic cell vaccination. The sample's time point: after dendritic cell vaccination, including at tumor progression/relapse. The data were produced by immunoSEQ multiplex PCR, yet TCRdb's version contains in-frame clones alone and is incomplete. The profile shows tens of thousands of clones, more than 70% of them singletons. The material sequenced was blood, taken after dendritic cell vaccination. The receptors originated from a human donor with glioblastoma.

The table lists this clone with a few counts. V gene TRBV27 combines with J gene TRBJ2-1; D may be TRBD2 (5 bases). The CDR3 is 15 residues long. Trimming took off 6 bases at V and 10 bases at J, with 22 bases between the two ends. CDR1 is MNHEY, CDR2 SMNVEV, per germline (reference sequence). CDR3 loop: CASSPYGARASEQFF. As DNA, the CDR3 is TGTGCCAGCAGCCCGTATGGCGCCCGAGCTAGCGAGCAGTTCTTC.

The rearrangement joins TRBV18 to TRBJ1-1, with D possibly being TRBD1 (6 bases). CDR1 KGHSH and CDR2 LQKENI come from the germline V gene. This CDR3 has 12 residues. Trimming removed 1 base at V and 11 bases at J, with 11 bases between. DNA of the CDR3: TGTGCCAGCTCACCACGGGGGCTGGACGCTTTCTTT. It yields the protein CASSPRGLDAFF.

This clone turned up a few times. The V call is TRBV7-2, the J call TRBJ2-7; D is possibly TRBD1 (5 bases). From germline, CDR1 is SGHTA and CDR2 FQGNSA. This CDR3 has 15 residues. V was pared by 2 bases and J by 1 base, with 12 bases between. CDR3 in DNA: TGTGCCAGCAGCTTATCAGGGTTACAGTCCTACGAGCAGTACTTC. Protein sequence: CASSLSGLQSYEQYF.

The gene calls are TRBV5-8 and TRBJ1-1, with 7 bases that match TRBD1. The CDR3 is made up of 14 amino acids. Trimming cost V 2 bases and J 0 bases; bases outside gene matches: 1. Germline CDR1 and CDR2: SGHTS and YDEGEE. The CDR3 protein is CASSFGTVNTEAFF. In nucleotides, the CDR3 is TGTGCCAGCAGCTTTGGGACAGTGAACACTGAAGCTTTCTTT. Filled out from reference TRBV5-8 and TRBJ1-1, the complete variable domain reads EAGVTQSPTHLIKTRGQQATLRCSPISGHTSVYWYQQALGLGLQFLLWYDEGEERNRGNFPPRFSGRQFPNYSSELNVNALELEDSALYLCASSFGTVNTEAFFGQGTRLTVV.

This chain joins TRBV2 and TRBJ1-5, with TRBD1 matching 7 bases. The ends lost 6 bases at V and 7 bases at J; junction bases unmatched: 12. The CDR3 totals 15 residues. The V gene's germline CDR1 is SNHLY and CDR2 FYNNEI. The CDR3 sequence is CASRPTGRNNQPQHF. CDR3 DNA sequence: TGTGCCAGCAGGCCGACAGGGAGGAACAACCAGCCCCAGCATTTT.

The rearrangement joins TRBV7-2 to TRBJ2-3; 8 bases match TRBD2. CDR3 length: 17 amino acids. CDR1 is SGHTA, CDR2 FQGNSA, per germline. V dropped 1 base and J dropped 2; count of bases not matched to a gene: 8. CDR3 in DNA: TGTGCCAGCAGCTTAGATCCAGCGGGGGATCACACAGATACGCAGTATTTT. Encoded protein: CASSLDPAGDHTDTQYF.

V is TRBV28 and J is TRBJ1-6; D is uncertain. The CDR3 is 16 residues long. V was trimmed by 6 bases and J by 5 bases, leaving 17 bases between them. CDR1 and CDR2 (germline): MDHEN, SYDVKM. The CDR3 DNA sequence: TGTGCCAGCAGACCGAGGCAGTTCCAAAATAATTCACCCCTCCACTTT. As protein: CASRPRQFQNNSPLHF.

The chain uses TRBV30 and TRBJ1-5, with D uncertain. V shed 3 bases and J shed 0 bases, with 6 bases lying between them. The CDR3 is 13 residues long. The germline gives CDR1 GTSNPN, CDR2 SVGIG (reference sequence). The CDR3 nucleotides read TGTGCCTGGAGCCAGGATAGCAATCAGCCCCAGCATTTT. It is translated as CAWSQDSNQPQHF.

This chain links TRBV4-1 with TRBJ2-6; D is uncertain. The germline CDR1 and CDR2 sequences are MGHRA and YSYEKL. Trimming stripped 1 base from V and 2 bases from J, with 9 bases between. The CDR3 is made up of 16 amino acids. The CDR3 DNA follows: TGCGCCAGCAGCCAAGCTGGCCAGACTGGGGCCAACGTCCTGACTTTC. It is translated as CASSQAGQTGANVLTF.

The rearrangement joins TRBV6-5 to TRBJ1-6; tentative D call: TRBD1 (5 bases). Looked up from germline, CDR1 is MNHEY and CDR2 is SVGAGI. Trimming cost V 4 bases and J 5 bases, with 9 bases left between them. The CDR3 contains 14 residues. The CDR3 DNA reads as TGTGCCAGCAGTTTCCAGGGTAATAATTCACCCCTCCACTTT. It is translated as CASSFQGNNSPLHF.

This rearrangement joins TRBV5-1 to TRBJ2-7; D perhaps matches TRBD1 (5 bases). Per the germline V gene, CDR1 is SGHRS and CDR2 is YFSETQ. Trimming cost V 3 bases and J 1 base, with 17 bases left between them. This CDR3 is built from 16 residues. The CDR3 protein is CASSYDGQGGSYEQYF. The CDR3 bases are TGCGCCAGCAGCTACGACGGACAAGGCGGATCCTACGAGCAGTACTTC.

The CDR3 bases are TGTGCCAGATACCATAGCGGGGGGGCGACCGGGGAGCTGTTTTTT. Translation: CARYHSGGATGELFF. The rearrangement joins TRBV6-4 to TRBJ2-2; 11 bases match TRBD2. V dropped 9 bases and J dropped 5; count of bases not matched to a gene: 8. CDR3 length: 15 residues. Germline CDR1 and CDR2: MRHNA and SNTAGT.

The V gene is TRBV5-8, the J gene TRBJ1-3; D unresolved. The CDR3 sequence is 16 residues long. Germline CDR1 and CDR2: SGHTS and YDEGEE. Trimming took 2 bases from V and 2 from J, leaving 14 bases between them. CDR3 sequence reads: CASSFRAVGAGNTIYF. The CDR3, as DNA: TGTGCCAGCAGCTTCCGAGCGGTGGGTGCTGGAAACACCATATATTTT.

This rearrangement joins TRBV4-2 to TRBJ2-3; 13 nucleotides match TRBD2. This CDR3 contains 20 residues. V lost 4 bases and J lost 0; bases outside the gene matches: 13. Germline assignment: CDR1 LGHNA and CDR2 YNFKEQ. The CDR3 here is CASSRTSGGASGASTDTQYF. In nucleotides, the CDR3 is TGTGCCAGCAGCCGAACTAGCGGGGGGGCTTCGGGGGCTAGCACAGATACGCAGTATTTT.

The V call is TRBV6-5, the J call TRBJ1-5; 7 bases are shared with TRBD1. Germline lookup yields CDR1 MNHEY and CDR2 SVGAGI. The CDR3 covers 15 residues. Trimming removed 6 bases from V and 1 base from J; junction bases left unmatched: 6. CDR3 nucleotides: TGTGCCAGCAGATTCCGGGACAGAAGCAATCAGCCCCAGCATTTT. It encodes CASRFRDRSNQPQHF.

The chain joins TRBV6-5 to TRBJ2-2; 7 bases align to TRBD1. The CDR3 is 16 amino acids. V was clipped by 0 bases and J by 2 bases; unmatched bases: 3. The germline gives CDR1 MNHEY, CDR2 SVGAGI. This CDR3 is CASSYSGQSNTGELFF. For the CDR3, the DNA is TGTGCCAGCAGTTACTCGGGACAGAGCAACACCGGGGAGCTGTTTTTT.

This rearrangement joins TRBV7-2 to TRBJ1-2; weak D call: TRBD1 (6 bases). Germline CDR1 is SGHTA and CDR2 is FQGNSA. This CDR3 region has 16 residues. V gave up 1 base and J gave up 6 bases, with 18 bases separating them. In DNA, the CDR3 is TGTGCCAGCAGCTTAGTAATCGGGTCAGGGGTCGATGGCTACACCTTC. Amino acid sequence: CASSLVIGSGVDGYTF.

The V call is TRBV6-5, the J call TRBJ1-2; 10 bases agree with TRBD1. J was trimmed by 5 bases and V by 6 bases; bases with no gene match: 9. In germline, CDR1 is MNHEY, CDR2 SVGAGI. The CDR3 is made up of 15 amino acids. DNA of the CDR3: TGTGCCAGCAGGCCAGGACAGGGGGGATTTTATGGCTACACCTTC. Its protein product is CASRPGQGGFYGYTF.

This chain's CDR3 is CASSPGTSWYEQYF. The CDR3 bases are TGTGCCAGCAGCCCGGGGACTAGTTGGTACGAGCAGTACTTC. The chain is built from TRBV7-9 and TRBJ2-7; 8 nucleotides align to TRBD2. The CDR3 extends over 14 amino acids. V lost 5 bases and J lost 4; bases outside the gene matches: 7. Germline CDR1 SEHNR, CDR2 FQNEAQ (reference sequence).

The chain recombines TRBV6-5 with TRBJ2-5; a weak D match, TRBD2 (7 bases). The CDR3 runs to 14 residues. Germline V gene lookup returns CDR1 MNHEY and CDR2 SVGAGI. Trimming removed 8 bases at V and 1 base at J, with 14 bases between. The chain's CDR3 is CASGGGGVQETQYF. The CDR3, as DNA: TGTGCCAGCGGGGGAGGGGGGGTCCAAGAGACCCAGTACTTC.

This sequence joins TRBV29-1 and TRBJ2-7, with TRBD2 as a possible D gene (6 bases). Germline CDR1 SQVTM, CDR2 ANQGSEA. Trimming removed 6 bases from V and 0 bases from J, with 15 bases in between. This CDR3 contains 14 residues. The CDR3 DNA sequence: TGCAGCGTGGCGACCGGGAGTAGCTCCTACGAGCAGTACTTC. The encoded protein is CSVATGSSSYEQYF.

The rearrangement links TRBV4-3 to TRBJ2-1; 10 bases match TRBD2. Trimming removed 3 bases from V and 4 bases from J; junction bases left unmatched: 6. The CDR3 totals 16 residues. The germline CDR1 and CDR2 sequences are LGHNA and YSLEER. Here the CDR3 reads CASSQGRTSGYNEQFF. The CDR3 DNA is TGCGCCAGCAGCCAGGGTCGGACTAGCGGTTACAATGAGCAGTTCTTC.

The rearrangement uses TRBV10-1 and TRBJ1-6; 8 nucleotides line up with TRBD1. The CDR3 length is 19 residues. V trimming: 8 bases; J trimming: 5 bases; junction bases outside the gene matches: 20. CDR1 and CDR2 (germline): WNHNN, SYGVQD (reference sequence). The CDR3 here is CASGRQNFNRGSHNSPLHF. The CDR3 DNA reads as TGCGCCAGCGGCCGTCAGAATTTCAACAGGGGGAGTCATAATTCACCCCTCCACTTT.

The chain joins TRBV30 to TRBJ1-5; D is uncertain. Germline V gene data show CDR1 as GTSNPN and CDR2 as SVGIG (reference sequence). The CDR3 totals 15 residues. Trimming stripped 3 bases from V and 3 bases from J, with 15 bases between. The CDR3, as DNA: TGTGCCTGGAGAACGGCGGGGATCCCCAATCAGCCCCAGCATTTT. Translated: CAWRTAGIPNQPQHF.

The chain carries TRBV12-5 and TRBJ2-5, with 7 bases matching TRBD1. The CDR3 loop spans 14 amino acids. The germline CDR1 and CDR2 sequences are LGHNT and FRNRAP. V was pared by 7 bases and J by 2 bases, with 7 bases of the junction left unmatched. The CDR3 sequence: CASAPDRFQETQYF. The CDR3 DNA is TGTGCTAGTGCTCCGGACAGGTTTCAAGAGACCCAGTACTTC. Drawing the rest from reference TRBV12-5 and TRBJ2-5, the complete variable domain is DARVTQTPRHKVTEMGQEVTMRCQPILGHNTVFWYRQTMMQGLELLAYFRNRAPLDDSGMPKDRFSAEMPDATLATLKIQPSEPRDSAVYFCASAPDRFQETQYFGPGTRLLVL.

The chain couples TRBV7-2 to TRBJ2-5, with 8 bases aligning to TRBD1. Germline values: CDR1 SGHTA, CDR2 FQGNSA. This CDR3 is built from 15 residues. V lost 1 base and J lost 2; bases outside the gene matches: 3. The CDR3 DNA is TGTGCCAGCAGCTTAGTGGACAGGGCACAAGAGACCCAGTACTTC. Translation: CASSLVDRAQETQYF. The variable domain in full, completed from reference TRBV7-2 and TRBJ2-5, reads GAGVSQSPSNKVTEKGKDVELRCDPISGHTALYWYRQSLGQGLEFLIYFQGNSAPDKSGLPSDRFSAERTGGSVSTLTIQRTQQEDSAVYLCASSLVDRAQETQYFGPGTRLLVL.

This chain connects TRBV4-1 to TRBJ2-7, with 8 bases matching TRBD2. This CDR3 contains 15 residues. Per the germline V gene, CDR1 is MGHRA and CDR2 is YSYEKL. V lost 2 bases to trimming and J lost 3 bases; unmatched junction nucleotides: 6. In DNA form, the CDR3 reads TGCGCCAGCAGCCAACTGAGCGGGGGTGACTACGAGCAGTACTTC. Amino acid sequence: CASSQLSGGDYEQYF.

V gene TRBV10-3 combines with J gene TRBJ2-3; maybe TRBD2 (6 bases). The germline V gene encodes CDR1 ENHRY and CDR2 SYGVKD. Trimming stripped 4 bases from V and 6 bases from J, with 14 bases between. The CDR3 runs to 14 residues. The CDR3 DNA reads as TGTGCCATCAGTGTAGGCGGGGCCGGCGATACGCAGTATTTT. It is translated as CAISVGGAGDTQYF.

The V gene is TRBV9, the J gene TRBJ2-7; D is perhaps TRBD2 (6 bases). Germline CDR1 SGDLS, CDR2 YYNGEE. The CDR3 loop spans 14 amino acids. V was shortened by 0 bases and J by 7 bases, with 14 bases between the two germline ends. CDR3 sequence: CASSVALARGEQYF. The CDR3 DNA is TGTGCCAGCAGCGTAGCACTAGCACGGGGGGAGCAGTACTTC.

The chain recombines TRBV9 with TRBJ2-1, with D possibly being TRBD2 (5 bases). V lost 6 bases to trimming and J lost 5 bases, with 12 bases between them. The CDR3 loop spans 13 amino acids. Germline-derived CDR1 and CDR2 are SGDLS and YYNGEE. Here the CDR3 reads CASTREGNNEQFF. DNA for the CDR3: TGTGCCAGCACGAGGGAAGGTAACAATGAGCAGTTCTTC.